Shown below are 29 T cell receptor beta chains from a single sample sequenced in a study of T cell repertoires in cytomegalovirus infection. A single record per CDR3 protein comes from TCRdb applying MiXCR to the reads. The profile shows about 490,000 distinct CDR3 sequences, 10% to 12% of them singletons. The sample was PBMCs. These receptors were collected from a human donor in good health (CMV status not recorded). Some clones in this sample may be carry-over from other donors' samples.

This clonotype was observed at least ten times. This sequence joins TRBV20-1 and TRBJ2-6; D is unresolved. V lost 4 bases and J lost 0, with 7 bases in between. The CDR3 is 14 residues long. The germline V gene encodes CDR1 DFQATT and CDR2 SNEGSKA (reference sequence). CDR3 nucleotide sequence: TGCAGTGCTAAAGGCGACTCTGGGGCCAACGTCCTGACTTTC. Amino acids: CSAKGDSGANVLTF.

This clonotype occurred many times. This rearrangement joins TRBV4-1 to TRBJ2-3; D is possibly TRBD1 or TRBD2 (6 bases each). Trimming took off 7 bases at V and 2 bases at J, with 16 bases between the two ends. Germline CDR1 MGHRA, CDR2 YSYEKL. The length of the CDR3 is 15 residues. CDR3 bases: TGCGCCAGCACCCAGGGAACGGGGGCCACAGATACGCAGTATTTT. This translates into CASTQGTGATDTQYF.

This clonotype has more than one count but fewer than ten. This chain joins TRBV6-1 and TRBJ2-1; the D is unclear. Trimming pared 0 bases from V and 7 bases from J, leaving 4 bases between. Per the germline V gene, CDR1 is MNHNS and CDR2 is SASEGT. The CDR3 consists of 12 residues. CDR3 DNA sequence: TGTGCCAGCAGTGAAGCTATGAATGAGCAGTTCTTC. Translated: CASSEAMNEQFF.

This clonotype showed up many times. The V gene is TRBV20-1, the J gene TRBJ2-3, with a possible D match to TRBD1 (5 bases). V lost 5 bases and J 0 bases, leaving 15 bases between the germline ends. This CDR3 has 15 residues. In germline, CDR1 is DFQATT, CDR2 SNEGSKA (reference sequence). The CDR3 is CSAVDRIASTDTQYF. The CDR3 DNA follows: TGCAGTGCTGTCGACAGAATTGCTAGCACAGATACGCAGTATTTT.

The sample holds many counts of this clonotype. V usage is TRBV6-6 and J usage is TRBJ1-4, with TRBD1 matching 7 bases. J was trimmed by 8 bases and V by 7 bases; bases with no gene match: 13. The CDR3 length is 15 residues. Germline V gives CDR1 MNHNY, CDR2 SVGAGI (reference sequence). The CDR3 region has the DNA TGTGCCAGCACCCACCCCGGACAGGTGTACGAAAAACTGTTTTTT. It is translated as CASTHPGQVYEKLFF.

The V gene is TRBV19, the J gene TRBJ2-1; D is unclear. Trimming took off 6 bases at V and 6 bases at J, with 18 bases between the two ends. Germline assignment: CDR1 LNHDA and CDR2 SQIVND (reference sequence). This CDR3 spans 15 amino acids. The CDR3 region has the DNA TGTGCCAGTAGATTCAGAAGTGAGGATGGCAATGAGCAGTTCTTC. Its translation is CASRFRSEDGNEQFF.

The chain uses TRBV5-1 and TRBJ1-1; D remains ambiguous. Germline values: CDR1 SGHRS, CDR2 YFSETQ. Trimming took off 1 base at V and 1 base at J, with 8 bases between the two ends. CDR3 length equals 14 residues. For the CDR3, the DNA is TGCGCCAGCAGCTTGTTAGCTGAGAACACTGAAGCTTTCTTT. Amino acids: CASSLLAENTEAFF.

In its sample, this clonotype was seen many times. This sequence joins TRBV11-2 and TRBJ1-1, with 7 bases fitting TRBD1. The germline CDR1 and CDR2 sequences are SGHAT and FQNNGV. V lost 3 bases to trimming and J lost 2 bases; unmatched junction nucleotides: 6. CDR3 length equals 15 residues. CDR3 in DNA: TGTGCCAGCAGCTTCTATACAGGGGTAAACACTGAAGCTTTCTTT. Translation gives CASSFYTGVNTEAFF.

This clonotype was recorded many times. The chain recombines TRBV7-8 with TRBJ2-1; no clear D gene. Deletions cut 10 bases from V and 1 base from J, with 5 bases between. The CDR3 totals 11 residues. The germline gives CDR1 SGHVS, CDR2 FQNEAQ. The CDR3 sequence: CATGSYNEQFF. The CDR3 DNA follows: TGTGCCACCGGGTCCTACAATGAGCAGTTCTTC.

The genes are TRBV12-3 or TRBV12-4 and TRBJ2-1; 8 nucleotides match TRBD2. This CDR3 is 15 amino acids long. J lost 10 bases, V lost 2 bases, and 10 bases had no gene match. The CDR3 DNA sequence: TGTGCCAGCAGTTTAATCGCGGGAGGACCCCCCGAGCAGTTCTTC. It codes for CASSLIAGGPPEQFF.

This clonotype occurred many times. The rearrangement links TRBV27 to TRBJ2-1; a possible D gene is TRBD2 (6 bases). V dropped 5 bases and J dropped 8 bases, with 13 bases sitting between them. The germline CDR1 and CDR2 sequences are MNHEY and SMNVEV (reference sequence). There are 13 residues in the CDR3. The CDR3 spells CASSPGEMDEQFF. Here the CDR3 DNA reads TGTGCCAGCAGTCCGGGGGAAATGGATGAGCAGTTCTTC.

This clonotype was seen many times. The chain is built from TRBV5-1 and TRBJ2-5; 8 nucleotides line up with TRBD1. Germline V CDR1 and CDR2: SGHRS, YFSETQ. The CDR3 runs to 15 residues. V lost 4 bases to trimming and J lost 1 base; unmatched junction nucleotides: 6. The CDR3 sequence: CASSPLTGAQETQYF. The CDR3 DNA reads TGCGCCAGCAGCCCACTGACAGGGGCCCAAGAGACCCAGTACTTC.

A few counts support this clonotype. The V and J genes are TRBV20-1 and TRBJ2-3; D call uncertain. Between the trimmed V and J ends, which lost 3 bases and 2 bases, there was a span of 9 bases. The germline CDR1 and CDR2 sequences are DFQATT and SNEGSKA (reference sequence). The CDR3 covers 13 residues. The CDR3, as DNA: TGCAGTGCTAGGCTACCCCCCACAGATACGCAGTATTTT. Its translation is CSARLPPTDTQYF.

This clonotype has at least ten counts. This sequence joins TRBV20-1 and TRBJ2-7, with 9 positions matching TRBD2. Looked up from germline, CDR1 is DFQATT and CDR2 is SNEGSKA (reference sequence). The V gene end was trimmed by 0 bases and the J gene end by 3 bases; junction bases not matched to a gene: 9. CDR3 length equals 16 residues. The CDR3 loop reads CSARDLASGTRYEQYF. DNA for the CDR3: TGCAGTGCTAGAGATCTCGCTAGCGGGACCCGCTACGAGCAGTACTTC.

In this sample, this clonotype turned up many times. The chain is built from TRBV20-1 and TRBJ2-1; D might be TRBD2 (6 bases). The CDR3 runs 15 residues. Trimming removed 4 bases at V and 0 bases at J, with 13 bases between. In germline, CDR1 is DFQATT, CDR2 SNEGSKA (reference sequence). The CDR3 DNA reads as TGCAGTGCTATCCTAGCGCAGAGCTCCTACAATGAGCAGTTCTTC. Residues: CSAILAQSSYNEQFF.

This clonotype turned up a few times. The V call is TRBV5-1, the J call TRBJ1-1; TRBD1 agrees at 10 bases. J gave up 7 bases and V 5 bases, and 8 bases lay outside the gene matches. The CDR3 consists of 14 residues. The V gene's germline CDR1 is SGHRS and CDR2 YFSETQ. The CDR3 reads CASSSGTGVNEAFF. The CDR3 bases are TGCGCCAGCAGTTCTGGGACAGGGGTTAATGAAGCTTTCTTT.

This clonotype was observed many times. The chain is built from TRBV5-1 and TRBJ2-3; D unclear. This CDR3 has 13 residues. Germline CDR1 SGHRS, CDR2 YFSETQ. V was trimmed by 0 bases and J by 2 bases, leaving 4 bases between them. The CDR3 region is CASSLGHTDTQYF. The DNA of the CDR3 is TGCGCCAGCAGCTTGGGGCACACAGATACGCAGTATTTT. The variable domain in full, with the rest retrieved from reference TRBV5-1 and TRBJ2-3, is KAGVTQTPRYLIKTRGQQVTLSCSPISGHRSVSWYQQTPGQGLQFLFEYFSETQRNKGNFPGRFSGRQFSNSRSEMNVSTLELGDSALYLCASSLGHTDTQYFGPGTRLTVL.

This clonotype was observed many times. The gene calls are TRBV3-1 and TRBJ1-6, with D unclear. Germline V gene lookup returns CDR1 LGHDT and CDR2 YNNKEL (reference sequence). Trimming stripped 2 bases from V and 7 bases from J, with 6 bases between. The CDR3 consists of 13 residues. CDR3 nucleotide sequence: TGTGCCAGCAGCCAATTGGAAAATTCACCCCTCCACTTT. Translation gives CASSQLENSPLHF. The variable domain in full, completed from reference TRBV3-1 and TRBJ1-6, reads DTAVSQTPKYLVTQMGNDKSIKCEQNLGHDTMYWYKQDSKKFLKIMFSYNNKELIINETVPNRFSPKSPDKAHLNLHINSLELGDSAVYFCASSQLENSPLHFGNGTRLTVT.

This clonotype has at least ten counts. V gene TRBV7-3 combines with J gene TRBJ1-2, with 9 bases fitting TRBD1. J gave up 6 bases and V 3 bases, and 5 bases lay outside the gene matches. Per the germline V gene, CDR1 is SGHTA and CDR2 is FQGTGA. This CDR3 is built from 14 residues. CDR3: CASSLGQGPDGYTF. The DNA for the CDR3 is TGTGCCAGCAGCTTGGGACAGGGTCCTGATGGCTACACCTTC.

This clonotype was detected ten times or more. This rearrangement joins TRBV28 to TRBJ2-5, with 12 positions matching TRBD2. The CDR3 runs to 19 residues. V shed 2 bases and J 3 bases; nucleotides not matched to a gene: 13. CDR1 MDHEN and CDR2 SYDVKM come from the germline V gene. This CDR3 is CASSLGVMLAGGPEETQYF. The CDR3 DNA is TGTGCCAGCAGTTTAGGGGTTATGCTAGCGGGAGGGCCAGAAGAGACCCAGTACTTC.

This clonotype was seen ten or more times. This chain connects TRBV5-1 to TRBJ1-2; possible D gene TRBD1, 6 bases. V was trimmed by 0 bases and J by 8 bases, leaving 11 bases between them. Looked up from germline, CDR1 is SGHRS and CDR2 is YFSETQ. The CDR3 extends over 13 amino acids. DNA for the CDR3: TGCGCCAGCAGCTTGGCCCGACAGGAAGGCTACACCTTC. Protein sequence: CASSLARQEGYTF.

This clonotype has just a few counts. The gene calls are TRBV5-8 and TRBJ2-5; 11 bases are a match to TRBD1. Germline assignment: CDR1 SGHTS and CDR2 YDEGEE. The CDR3 totals 16 residues. V lost 1 base, J lost 5 bases, and 7 bases stayed unmatched. The CDR3 nucleotides are TGTGCCAGCAGCTTGAGCGGGACAGGGGGAAGGGAGACCCAGTACTTC. It specifies CASSLSGTGGRETQYF.

This clonotype occurred many times. V and J are TRBV7-9 and TRBJ2-1; TRBD2 is a possible D gene (6 bases). The CDR3 covers 20 residues. Germline CDR1 is SEHNR and CDR2 is FQNEAQ (reference sequence). Trimming removed 2 bases from V and 6 bases from J, with 29 bases in between. The DNA of the CDR3 is TGTGCCAGCAGCTTACCCTCGCTGCGGCTAGCGTCGTTCTGGGGCAATGAGCAGTTCTTC. Its translation is CASSLPSLRLASFWGNEQFF.

Of note for this clonotype: A much larger clone lies a single base off, so this may be a read error. The rearrangement joins TRBV27 to TRBJ2-3; the D is unclear. The CDR3 spans 13 residues. Germline V gene data show CDR1 as MNHEY and CDR2 as SMNVEV (reference sequence). CDR3 amino acids: CASSFIASSTQNF. The CDR3 DNA reads as TGTGCCAGCAGTTTTATCGCGAGTTCTACGCAGAATTTT.

This clonotype was observed many times. V and J are TRBV5-1 and TRBJ2-7, with a weak D call TRBD1 (6 bases). Germline V gene lookup returns CDR1 SGHRS and CDR2 YFSETQ. The V and J ends lost 3 bases and 2 bases respectively, with 12 bases between them. The CDR3 has 14 residues. Here the CDR3 DNA reads TGCGCCAGCAGCTCGGACAGCAGAACCTACGAGCAGTACTTC. Amino acid sequence: CASSSDSRTYEQYF.

This clonotype showed up many times. The rearrangement links TRBV7-8 to TRBJ1-4; no clear D gene. The CDR3 runs to 15 residues. V was shortened by 0 bases and J by 8 bases, with 13 bases between the two germline ends. Per the germline V gene, CDR1 is SGHVS and CDR2 is FQNEAQ. This CDR3 is CASSLARQQGEKLFF. The CDR3 bases are TGTGCCAGCAGCTTAGCGAGGCAGCAAGGAGAAAAACTGTTTTTT. The full variable domain, in which reference TRBV7-8 and TRBJ1-4 provide the parts outside the CDR3, is GAGVSQSPRYKVAKRGQDVALRCDPISGHVSLFWYQQALGQGPEFLTYFQNEAQLDKSGLPSDRFFAERPEGSVSTLKIQRTQQEDSAVYLCASSLARQQGEKLFFGSGTQLSVL.

This clonotype was seen repeatedly, ten times or more. The chain recombines TRBV10-3 with TRBJ1-2, with 8 bases lining up with TRBD1. CDR1 and CDR2 (germline): ENHRY, SYGVKD. Trimming took 6 bases from V and 6 from J; bases not matched to a gene: 9. The CDR3 totals 14 residues. The CDR3 nucleotides read TGTGCCATCAGGGGGTCCGGACAGGGAGATGGCTACACCTTC. This translates into CAIRGSGQGDGYTF.

This clonotype was seen at least ten times. CDR3 loop: CSARLLLHSNYGYTF. CDR3 coding DNA: TGCAGTGCTAGATTACTTCTACACAGTAACTATGGCTACACCTTC. The rearrangement links TRBV20-1 to TRBJ1-2; D unclear. The V end was cut by 2 bases, the J end by 1 base, with 14 bases between. The CDR3 consists of 15 residues. Germline V lookup: CDR1 DFQATT, CDR2 SNEGSKA (reference sequence).

The rearrangement joins TRBV11-1 to TRBJ2-1, with 7 bases aligning to TRBD2. The CDR3 extends over 14 amino acids. V dropped 5 bases and J dropped 4; count of bases not matched to a gene: 5. CDR1 is SGHAT and CDR2 is FQDESV in the germline V gene (reference sequence). The CDR3 coding sequence is TGTGCCAGCAGCCCTGGGGGGGAATACAATGAGCAGTTCTTC. This translates into CASSPGGEYNEQFF.